The 26 T cell receptor beta chains listed next were all sequenced from one sample in a study of identical twins. TCRdb reprocessed the 5' RACE reads with MiXCR, giving one entry per CDR3 protein. The sample lists about 390,000 distinct CDR3 sequences; roughly 10% were seen once. The material sequenced was naive T cells sorted from blood. Receptors originate from a woman aged 50 to 60 in good health.

This clonotype was seen ten or more times. This sequence joins TRBV29-1 and TRBJ2-3, with D possibly matching TRBD2 (6 bases). V was shortened by 0 bases and J by 1 base, with 17 bases between the two germline ends. Germline V lookup: CDR1 SQVTM, CDR2 ANQGSEA. CDR3 length equals 17 residues. The CDR3 nucleotides read TGCAGCGTTGAAGATCCCCTCTTTCAGCGGGGCACAGATACGCAGTATTTT. Its translation: CSVEDPLFQRGTDTQYF.

V gene TRBV7-9 combines with J gene TRBJ1-1; 7 bases line up with TRBD1. This CDR3 spans 15 amino acids. V shed 2 bases, J shed 7 bases, and the junction held 10 bases outside the gene matches. CDR1 is SEHNR and CDR2 is FQNEAQ in the germline V gene (reference sequence). CDR3 region: CASSLYQGGRNEAFF. The CDR3 DNA is TGTGCCAGCAGCTTATATCAGGGGGGGAGGAATGAAGCTTTCTTT.

V is TRBV6-5 and J is TRBJ2-1, with D uncertain. This CDR3 contains 14 residues. The germline V gene has CDR1 MNHEY and CDR2 SVGAGI. Trimming took 0 bases from V and 7 from J, leaving 10 bases between them. Written as DNA, the CDR3 is TGTGCCAGCAGTTACTCGAAGCTAACAAATGAGCAGTTCTTC. This sequence encodes CASSYSKLTNEQFF.

This clonotype was recorded many times. The chain has TRBV6-6 and TRBJ2-3, with 14 bases aligning to TRBD2. The germline V gene encodes CDR1 MNHNY and CDR2 SVGAGI (reference sequence). The CDR3 consists of 16 residues. After removal of 0 bases from V and 4 bases from J, the junction contained 0 bases not matched to a gene. The CDR3 bases are TGTGCCAGCAGTTACTCGGGACTAGCGGGAGCAGATACGCAGTATTTT. Translation gives CASSYSGLAGADTQYF.

This clonotype was counted between two and nine times. The V gene is TRBV27, the J gene TRBJ1-1; D is uncertain. This CDR3 has 13 amino acids. Trimming stripped 8 bases from V and 2 bases from J, with 12 bases between. Germline V gives CDR1 MNHEY, CDR2 SMNVEV (reference sequence). The CDR3 spells CASRTIYNTEAFF. The DNA for the CDR3 is TGTGCCAGCCGGACGATATATAACACTGAAGCTTTCTTT.

This clonotype was seen a few times. This chain joins TRBV5-1 and TRBJ1-2; D is ambiguous. Trimming took 4 bases from V and 8 from J, leaving 15 bases between them. Per the germline V gene, CDR1 is SGHRS and CDR2 is YFSETQ. CDR3 length: 13 amino acids. The DNA of the CDR3 is TGCGCCAGCAGCCTTCCGACCCCAGAAGGCTACACCTTC. It codes for CASSLPTPEGYTF.

The CDR3 coding sequence is TGTGCCAGCAGTTTGGGGACAGGGCTAAGCGAGCAGTACTTC. Its protein is CASSLGTGLSEQYF. The chain is built from TRBV12-3 or TRBV12-4 and TRBJ2-7; 9 nucleotides agree with TRBD1. Unmatched junction bases numbered 6, after V lost 3 bases and J lost 6 bases. The CDR3 has 14 residues.

For the CDR3, the DNA is TGCGCCAGCAGCCAAGATCCGGGCCGGACCTACGAGCAGTACTTC. Amino acids: CASSQDPGRTYEQYF. J is TRBJ2-7 and V is TRBV4-1, with unresolved D. CDR3 length: 15 amino acids. Germline V gene lookup returns CDR1 MGHRA and CDR2 YSYEKL. V lost 0 bases and J 2 bases, leaving 11 bases between the germline ends.

This clonotype showed up just a few times. V gene TRBV5-4 combines with J gene TRBJ2-2, with 16 nucleotides matching TRBD2. The CDR3 is made up of 15 amino acids. Germline loops: CDR1 SGHNT, CDR2 YYREEE (reference sequence). V gave up 4 bases and J gave up 13 bases; unmatched junction bases: 7. The CDR3 protein is CASSQEGLAGGSLFF. CDR3 sequence (DNA): TGTGCCAGCAGCCAGGAGGGACTAGCGGGAGGGTCGCTGTTTTTT.

This clonotype was found a few times. The rearrangement joins TRBV29-1 to TRBJ2-3; D not resolved. CDR3 size: 11 residues. The germline V gene encodes CDR1 SQVTM and CDR2 ANQGSEA. Trimming removed 4 bases at V and 6 bases at J, with 8 bases between. This chain's CDR3 is CSVVMVDTQYF. CDR3 in DNA: TGCAGCGTTGTGATGGTTGATACGCAGTATTTT.

This clonotype was seen a handful of times. The DNA of the CDR3 is TGTGCCAGCAGTTTAGTCCAGGGATCGACCTACGAGCAGTACTTC. This gives the protein CASSLVQGSTYEQYF. The rearrangement joins TRBV28 to TRBJ2-7; D might be TRBD1 (5 bases). V lost 2 bases, J lost 2 bases, and 13 bases lay in between. The CDR3 runs 15 residues. Per the germline V gene, CDR1 is MDHEN and CDR2 is SYDVKM. The full variable domain, completed using reference TRBV28 and TRBJ2-7, is DVKVTQSSRYLVKRTGEKVFLECVQDMDHENMFWYRQDPGLGLRLIYFSYDVKMKEKGDIPEGYSVSREKKERFSLILESASTNQTSMYLCASSLVQGSTYEQYFGPGTRLTVT.

The table lists this clonotype with many counts. The genes are TRBV7-3 and TRBJ1-1, with TRBD1 matching over 9 bases. Looked up from germline, CDR1 is SGHTA and CDR2 is FQGTGA. V was clipped by 5 bases and J by 7 bases; unmatched bases: 5. The CDR3 loop spans 13 amino acids. This CDR3 reads CASSIPGQGEAFF. CDR3 in DNA: TGTGCCAGCAGCATCCCGGGACAGGGTGAAGCTTTCTTT.

Written as DNA, the CDR3 is TGTGCCAGCAGTCTAGCGGGAGTCCATGAGCAGTTCTTC. Translated: CASSLAGVHEQFF. This chain uses TRBV27 with TRBJ2-1; 10 bases match TRBD2. J was trimmed by 8 bases and V by 5 bases; bases with no gene match: 3. Per the germline V gene, CDR1 is MNHEY and CDR2 is SMNVEV (reference sequence). The CDR3 has 13 amino acids.

This clonotype was seen more than once but under ten times. The chain is built from TRBV24-1 and TRBJ2-1; TRBD1 agrees at 9 bases. In germline, CDR1 is KGHDR, CDR2 SFDVKD. The CDR3 length is 13 residues. Trimming cost V 8 bases and J 7 bases; bases outside gene matches: 5. The CDR3 loop reads CATKTGTGNEQFF. The CDR3 DNA reads as TGTGCCACCAAGACCGGGACAGGGAATGAGCAGTTCTTC.

This clonotype came up many times. This chain links TRBV27 with TRBJ2-1, with D unresolved. Germline V CDR1 and CDR2: MNHEY, SMNVEV (reference sequence). V lost 6 bases to trimming and J lost 7 bases, with 16 bases between them. The CDR3 is made up of 14 amino acids. This CDR3 is CASRPAVVGNEQFF. For the CDR3, the DNA is TGTGCCAGCAGGCCCGCGGTGGTGGGGAATGAGCAGTTCTTC.

The genes are TRBV25-1 and TRBJ2-7; no clear D gene. CDR1 is MGHDK and CDR2 is SYGVNS in the germline V gene. Deletions cut 1 base from V and 2 bases from J, with 18 bases between. The CDR3 consists of 17 residues. The CDR3 reads CASSELSPCTKPYEQYF. The CDR3 coding sequence is TGTGCCAGCAGTGAATTGAGTCCGTGTACAAAACCCTACGAGCAGTACTTC.

This clonotype showed up many times. The CDR3 DNA sequence: TGTGCCAGCAGCGTATCTGGTAGCACCAACATTCAGTACTTC. Its translation: CASSVSGSTNIQYF. The V call is TRBV9, the J call TRBJ2-4; D remains unclear. Germline CDR1 reads SGDLS; CDR2 reads YYNGEE. This CDR3 spans 14 amino acids. V dropped 1 base and J dropped 7 bases, with 12 bases sitting between them.

V is TRBV4-2 and J is TRBJ2-3; 10 positions agree with TRBD2. Germline CDR1 and CDR2: LGHNA and YNFKEQ. Losses at the gene ends were 4 bases for V and 6 bases for J; bases not matched to a gene: 7. CDR3 length: 15 residues. As DNA, the CDR3 is TGTGCCAGCAGCCTACAACTAGCGGGGTTTGATACGCAGTATTTT. This gives the protein CASSLQLAGFDTQYF.

There are many counts of this clonotype. The genes are TRBV5-1 and TRBJ2-7; TRBD2 matches 13 bases. Germline V gene data show CDR1 as SGHRS and CDR2 as YFSETQ. The CDR3 covers 15 residues. V trimming: 4 bases; J trimming: 7 bases; junction bases outside the gene matches: 8. In nucleotides, the CDR3 is TGCGCCAGCAGCCCCGGACTAGCGGGAGAGAATGAGCAGTACGTC. This codes for CASSPGLAGENEQYV.

This clonotype has a handful of counts. The chain links TRBV5-1 to TRBJ2-3, with a possible D match to TRBD2 (5 bases). V lost 5 bases to trimming and J lost 0 bases, with 13 bases between them. The CDR3 sequence is 15 residues long. The germline CDR1 and CDR2 sequences are SGHRS and YFSETQ. The CDR3 region has the DNA TGCGCCAGCAGAGCTGGGGAGTCTAGCACAGATACGCAGTATTTT. Translated: CASRAGESSTDTQYF.

V is TRBV4-1 and J is TRBJ2-2; 12 bases line up with TRBD2. V was clipped by 5 bases and J by 3 bases; unmatched bases: 4. The CDR3 is 16 amino acids. Germline CDR1 reads MGHRA; CDR2 reads YSYEKL. This CDR3 reads CASSGTSGPYTGELFF. The DNA of the CDR3 is TGCGCCAGCAGCGGGACTAGCGGGCCGTACACCGGGGAGCTGTTTTTT.

The chain has TRBV27 and TRBJ2-1, with 13 bases fitting TRBD2. From germline, CDR1 is MNHEY and CDR2 SMNVEV (reference sequence). The CDR3 loop spans 15 amino acids. V lost 2 bases to trimming and J lost 6 bases; unmatched junction nucleotides: 1. CDR3 amino acids: CASSLTSGRANEQFF. The CDR3 DNA reads as TGTGCCAGCAGTTTAACTAGCGGGAGGGCCAATGAGCAGTTCTTC.

This clonotype was picked up many times. V and J are TRBV5-5 and TRBJ1-2; D call uncertain. CDR1 and CDR2 (germline): SGHKS, YYEKEE (reference sequence). CDR3 size: 13 residues. V was pared by 1 base and J by 6 bases, with 10 bases between. The DNA of the CDR3 is TGTGCCAGCAGCTTGATGAGTTCCCATGGCTACACCTTC. Amino acids: CASSLMSSHGYTF.

The chain uses TRBV7-9 and TRBJ2-7; possible D gene TRBD1, 6 bases. The CDR3 contains 16 residues. Per germline, CDR1 SEHNR and CDR2 FQNEAQ (reference sequence). Trimming removed 4 bases at V and 4 bases at J, with 20 bases between. CDR3 protein: CASSSLRGTKPYEQYF. The CDR3 DNA reads TGTGCCAGCAGCTCCCTTCGTGGGACAAAGCCTTACGAGCAGTACTTC.

This clonotype turned up a few times. The chain carries TRBV10-1 and TRBJ2-7; TRBD1 matches 9 bases. Trimming took 3 bases from V and 1 from J; bases not matched to a gene: 7. The CDR3 totals 16 residues. Germline CDR1 is WNHNN and CDR2 is SYGVQD (reference sequence). CDR3 in DNA: TGCGCCAGCAGTGATCGGTGGACAGGGGATTCCTACGAGCAGTACTTC. Protein product: CASSDRWTGDSYEQYF.

Ten or more counts support this clonotype. The chain uses TRBV5-5 and TRBJ2-7; 10 bases are a match to TRBD2. Germline V CDR1 and CDR2: SGHKS, YYEKEE (reference sequence). V shed 4 bases and J 2 bases; nucleotides not matched to a gene: 6. The CDR3 length is 15 residues. The CDR3 region is CASSPGTSVAYEQYF. The CDR3 coding sequence is TGTGCCAGCAGCCCCGGGACTAGCGTTGCCTACGAGCAGTACTTC.